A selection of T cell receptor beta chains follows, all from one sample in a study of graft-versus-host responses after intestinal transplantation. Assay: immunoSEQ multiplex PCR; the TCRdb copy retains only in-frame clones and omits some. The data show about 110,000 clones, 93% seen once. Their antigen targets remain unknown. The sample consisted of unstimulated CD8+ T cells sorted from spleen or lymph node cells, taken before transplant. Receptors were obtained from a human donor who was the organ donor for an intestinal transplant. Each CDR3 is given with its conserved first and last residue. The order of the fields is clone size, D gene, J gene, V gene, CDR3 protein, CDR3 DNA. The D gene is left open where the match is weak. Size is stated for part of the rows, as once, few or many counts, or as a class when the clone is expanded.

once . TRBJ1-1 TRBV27 CASSFRGPNTEAFF TGTGCCAGCAGTTTCCGGGGCCCGAACACTGAAGCTTTCTTT
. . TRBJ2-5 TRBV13 CASSLVTGETQYF TGTGCCAGCAGCTTAGTAACAGGGGAGACCCAGTACTTC
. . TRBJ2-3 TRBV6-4 CASSDRHTDTQYF TGTGCCAGCAGTGACCGGCACACAGATACGCAGTATTTT
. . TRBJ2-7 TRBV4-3 CASSQERATSYEQYF TGCGCCAGCAGCCAAGAGAGGGCTACTTCCTACGAGCAGTACTTC
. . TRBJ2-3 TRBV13 CASSLGPGAVATQYF TGTGCCAGCAGCTTAGGCCCCGGGGCGGTAGCTACGCAGTATTTT
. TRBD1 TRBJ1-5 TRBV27 CASSSLRQGASGNQPQHF TGTGCCAGCAGTTCCCTCCGACAGGGGGCTTCGGGCAATCAGCCCCAGCATTTT
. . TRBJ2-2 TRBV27 CASSSQPIAWTGELFF TGTGCCAGCAGTTCACAACCAATAGCGTGGACGGGGGAGCTGTTTTTT
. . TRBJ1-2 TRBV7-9 CASGEGYGYTF TGTGCCAGCGGGGAGGGCTATGGCTACACCTTC
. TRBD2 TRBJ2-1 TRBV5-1 CASSLYTSAYNEQFF TGCGCCAGCAGCTTGTATACTAGCGCCTACAATGAGCAGTTCTTC
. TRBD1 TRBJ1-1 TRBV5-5 CASSREGGLATEAFF TGTGCCAGCAGCAGAGAAGGGGGCCTAGCCACTGAAGCTTTCTTT
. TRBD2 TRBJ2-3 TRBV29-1 CSAEGRGENTDTQYF TGCAGCGCTGAGGGGAGGGGAGAGAACACAGATACGCAGTATTTT
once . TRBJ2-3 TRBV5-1 CATTLGDTQYF TGCGCCACCACCCTGGGGGATACGCAGTATTTT
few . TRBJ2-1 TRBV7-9 CASSAPLVNEQFF TGTGCCAGCAGCGCGCCCTTGGTTAATGAGCAGTTCTTC
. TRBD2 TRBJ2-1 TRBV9 CASSVAGGPYNEQFF TGTGCCAGCAGCGTAGCGGGAGGGCCCTACAATGAGCAGTTCTTC
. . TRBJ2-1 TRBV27 CASRLSLSWNEQFF TGTGCCAGCAGGCTTAGTCTCTCCTGGAATGAGCAGTTCTTC
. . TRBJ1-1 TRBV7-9 CASSSGLNTEAFF TGTGCCAGCAGCTCCGGACTGAACACTGAAGCTTTCTTT
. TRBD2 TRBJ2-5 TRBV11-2 CASRIRGGLAKETQYF TGTGCCAGCAGAATTAGAGGGGGACTAGCGAAAGAGACCCAGTACTTC
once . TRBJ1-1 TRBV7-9 CASSFEGTNTEAFF TGTGCCAGCAGCTTTGAGGGAACGAACACTGAAGCTTTCTTT
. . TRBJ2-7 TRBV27 CASSLSGASSYEQYF TGTGCCAGCAGTTTATCGGGCGCCAGCTCCTACGAGCAGTACTTC
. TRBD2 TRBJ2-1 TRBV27 CASSYLTGGHNEQFF TGTGCCAGCAGTTACTTAACGGGAGGGCACAATGAGCAGTTCTTC
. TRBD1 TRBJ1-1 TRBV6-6 CASSLTGVNTEAFF TGTGCCAGCAGCCTGACAGGGGTGAACACTGAAGCTTTCTTT
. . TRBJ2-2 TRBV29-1 CSVTGSQNTGELFF TGCAGCGTTACGGGTAGTCAGAACACCGGGGAGCTGTTTTTT
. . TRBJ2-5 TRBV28 CASSSNVGRETQYF TGTGCCAGCAGTTCTAATGTCGGGAGAGAGACCCAGTACTTC
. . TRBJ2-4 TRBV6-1 CATKGTKNIQYF TGTGCCACCAAGGGTACCAAAAACATTCAGTACTTC
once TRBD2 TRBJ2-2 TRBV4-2 CASSQVAGAGEGTGELFF TGTGCCAGCAGCCAGGTTGCTGGGGCGGGAGAGGGCACCGGGGAGCTGTTTTTT
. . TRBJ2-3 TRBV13 CASSYSMGLSADTQYF TGTGCCAGCAGCTATTCCATGGGACTTAGTGCAGATACGCAGTATTTT
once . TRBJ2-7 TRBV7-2 CASSVYYEQYF TGTGCCAGCAGCGTCTATTACGAGCAGTACTTC
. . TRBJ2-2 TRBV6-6 CASWAWDSTGELFF TGTGCCAGCTGGGCCTGGGACTCCACCGGGGAGCTGTTTTTT
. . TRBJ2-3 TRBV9 CASSPWGGAGDTQYF TGTGCCAGCAGCCCCTGGGGGGGGGCAGGAGATACGCAGTATTTT
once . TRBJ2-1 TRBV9 CASSVEEAGDNEQFF TGTGCCAGCAGCGTAGAAGAGGCGGGTGATAATGAGCAGTTCTTC
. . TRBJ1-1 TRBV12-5 CASALTENTEAFF TGTGCTAGTGCCTTGACAGAAAACACTGAAGCTTTCTTT
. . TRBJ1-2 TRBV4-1 CASSQEPSGIYGYTF TGCGCCAGCAGCCAAGAGCCTTCAGGGATCTATGGCTACACCTTC
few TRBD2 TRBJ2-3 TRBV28 CASSLSLAGSVTQYF TGTGCCAGCAGTTTATCTCTAGCGGGAAGTGTTACGCAGTATTTT
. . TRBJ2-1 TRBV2 CASSEAPAGSSYNEQFF TGTGCCAGCAGTGAAGCGCCCGCGGGGAGCTCCTACAATGAGCAGTTCTTC
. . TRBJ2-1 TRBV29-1 CSVISTHAYYNEQFF TGCAGCGTTATTTCTACCCACGCCTACTACAATGAGCAGTTCTTC
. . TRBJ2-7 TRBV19 CASSISPGLMAEQYF TGTGCCAGTAGTATCTCTCCGGGGCTAATGGCCGAGCAGTACTTC
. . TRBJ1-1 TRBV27 CASSFTLNTEAFF TGTGCCAGCAGTTTTACCTTGAACACTGAAGCTTTCTTT